These 8 T cell receptor beta chains were all obtained from the same sample, sequenced in a study of blood T cell repertoires in COVID-19. The repertoire was sequenced with immunoSEQ multiplex PCR; TCRdb's copy has only in-frame clones and lacks some. Altogether approximately 260,000 clones are present, about nine tenths being singletons, with the ten largest covering 2% to 2.5%. The sequenced material came from peripheral blood. These receptors originate from a man aged 50 or older with acute or convalescent COVID-19.

The chain joins TRBV5-6 to TRBJ2-3, with 10 positions matching TRBD2. The CDR3 has 16 residues. Germline loops: CDR1 SGHDT, CDR2 YYEEEE. Trimming removed 4 bases from V and 7 bases from J; junction bases left unmatched: 12. The CDR3 region is CASSLLASGGLYTQYF. The DNA of the CDR3 is TGTGCCAGCAGCCTCCTGGCTAGCGGGGGTTTATATACGCAGTATTTT.

V usage is TRBV13 and J usage is TRBJ1-1; possible D gene TRBD1, 5 bases. V was pared by 5 bases and J by 1 base, with 14 bases between. The CDR3 is 15 residues long. From germline, CDR1 is PRHDT and CDR2 FYEKMQ (reference sequence). CDR3: CASSRVGQTNTEAFF. In DNA, the CDR3 is TGTGCCAGCAGCCGCGTGGGGCAGACGAACACTGAAGCTTTCTTT.

The rearrangement uses TRBV18 and TRBJ1-2; D gene ambiguous. Trimming stripped 2 bases from V and 4 bases from J, with 17 bases between. Germline V lookup: CDR1 KGHSH, CDR2 LQKENI. The CDR3 contains 16 residues. CDR3 protein: CASSPNGGGRGYGYTF. The DNA of the CDR3 is TGTGCCAGCTCACCAAACGGAGGTGGAAGAGGCTATGGCTACACCTTC.

The CDR3: CASSAGGFGFF. The CDR3 coding sequence is TGCGCCAGCAGTGCGGGAGGGTTTGGTTTCTTT. The chain is built from TRBV10-1 and TRBJ1-1; no definite D call. Germline loops: CDR1 WNHNN, CDR2 SYGVQD (reference sequence). V was cut by 4 bases and J by 13 bases, with 13 bases left in between. CDR3 length: 11 residues.

This chain links TRBV19 with TRBJ1-2, with D tentatively TRBD1 (5 bases). Trimming removed 7 bases from V and 1 base from J, with 13 bases in between. The CDR3 sequence is 14 residues long. Per germline, CDR1 LNHDA and CDR2 SQIVND (reference sequence). CDR3 sequence: CASTLLQGNYGYTF. The CDR3 nucleotides are TGTGCCAGTACCCTACTCCAGGGTAACTATGGCTACACCTTC.

The genes are TRBV18 and TRBJ2-7; 9 bases fit TRBD1. The CDR3 is 14 residues long. V shed 4 bases and J 6 bases; nucleotides not matched to a gene: 7. CDR1 and CDR2 (germline): KGHSH, LQKENI. This CDR3 reads CASSLWDREGEQYF. The CDR3 region has the DNA TGTGCCAGCTCACTGTGGGACAGGGAGGGCGAGCAGTACTTC.

This chain links TRBV18 with TRBJ1-1, with D unresolved. The germline CDR1 and CDR2 sequences are KGHSH and LQKENI. CDR3 size: 15 residues. Trimming stripped 1 base from V and 4 bases from J, with 13 bases between. CDR3 nucleotides: TGTGCCAGCTCACCACGACACCTCAGATCCACTGAAGCTTTCTTT. It translates to CASSPRHLRSTEAFF.

This clone occurred once. The gene calls are TRBV18 and TRBJ2-7; D not certain. Trimming stripped 0 bases from V and 6 bases from J, with 9 bases between. CDR1 is KGHSH and CDR2 is LQKENI in the germline V gene. The CDR3 has 13 residues. The CDR3 nucleotides are TGTGCCAGCTCACCACCGCTAGAAGGCGAGCAGTACTTC. Its protein is CASSPPLEGEQYF.